This TCR beta chain appears in the sequencing data of a study of blood T cells in healthy people across ages. Per germline, CDR1 MDHEN and CDR2 SYDVKM. This CDR3 has 14 residues. Trimming cost V 11 bases and J 2 bases, with 18 bases left between them. Alongside a J-beta primer mix, a sample-barcoded 5' primer served in a second PCR lasting about 6 to 12 cycles. TCRdb ran MiXCR on the 5' RACE reads and lists one entry per CDR3 protein. The table records around 990,000 distinct CDR3 sequences, approximately 26% of them present only once. Isolated per sample were at least 6 million PBMCs. The data also belong to a second study, concerning T cells of mothers and their children.

Sequencing was carried out using blood. V is TRBV28 and J is TRBJ2-5; D is undetermined. This receptor was obtained from a girl aged 2 to 10 in good health. The CDR3: CAPGPSRRQETQYF. DNA of the CDR3: TGTGCCCCAGGACCCTCTCGCCGTCAAGAGACCCAGTACTTC.